This T cell receptor (beta chain) was recovered during a study of T-cell memory formation after mild COVID-19. Study-wide background: TCR clusters showed largely donor specificity. Findings and limits, study-wide: Mostly located in CM and EM were contracting CD4+ clones, with contracting CD8+ clones located in EMRA. The study found balanced CD4/CD8 in clones contracting day 15 to 85 and a CD4+ lean in later expanders.

In regard to this clonotype: Antigen specificity is unknown.

TCRdb reprocessed the 5' RACE reads via MiXCR and lists one record per CDR3 protein. The repertoire consists of 250,000 to 400,000 distinct CDR3 sequences, with 14% occurring once and the leading ten covering around 23%. CDR1 and CDR2 (germline): SNHLY, FYNNEI. Trimming shortened V by 6 bases and J by 7 bases, and 13 bases separated the two germline ends. The CDR3 runs to 13 residues. The gene calls are TRBV2 and TRBJ1-5; the D is unclear. The sample consisted of PBMCs or a T cell subset sorted from them (not recorded which). The clonotype was recovered from a man between 18 and 35 years old who had mild COVID-19 (a few samples of this study predate the infection). Cell type and time point are not known. The DNA of the CDR3 is TGTGCCAGCAGGGCCAACCCTGGGCAGCCCCAGCATTTT. Translating it yields CASRANPGQPQHF. Combining the CDR3 with reference TRBV2 and TRBJ1-5 gives the whole variable domain EPEVTQTPSHQVTQMGQEVILRCVPISNHLYFYWYRQILGQKVEFLVSFYNNEISEKSEIFDDQFSVERPDGSNFTLKIRSTKLEDSAMYFCASRANPGQPQHFGDGTRLSIL.